This record looks at one T cell receptor beta chain sequence and its context. Participants were placed into cohorts based on the clinical history they reported. The CDR3 sequence is 15 residues long. V lost 4 bases, J lost 8 bases, and 11 bases stayed unmatched. In germline, CDR1 is LGHDT, CDR2 YNNKEL (reference sequence). Sequencing used immunoSEQ multiplex PCR; TCRdb keeps in-frame clones, though not all of them. The data show roughly 180,000 clones, around four fifths seen once. This specimen belongs to a study of blood T cell repertoires in COVID-19. Study-wide context: T cells, B-cell-depleted T cells, or PBMCs provided the cDNA or gDNA that served as material.

The sequence came from a woman between 55 and 75 years old who had recovered from COVID-19. Sequencing was performed on PBMCs or T cells enriched from blood (not recorded which). V usage is TRBV3-1 (or the pseudogene TRBV3-2) and J usage is TRBJ2-1; TRBD2 matches 7 bases. The CDR3 loop is CASSPYVGGPYEQFF. The CDR3 DNA sequence: TGTGCCAGCAGCCCATATGTGGGAGGGCCTTATGAGCAGTTCTTC.